These T cell receptor beta chains were read from a single sample in a study of beta chain features in type 1 diabetes. Generated by immunoSEQ multiplex PCR, the TCRdb table keeps only in-frame clones and is missing some. The sample lists roughly 280,000 clones, 20% to 25% occurring once. What was sequenced was naive CD4+ T cells from blood. These receptors were collected from a woman aged 25 to 39 with type 1 diabetes. Each CDR3 is given with its conserved first and last residue. D genes are given only for firm matches. Only part of the rows carry a size: once, few, many, or a class if the clone is expanded.

16	TRBV5-1	TRBJ2-1	NA	few	TGCGCCAGCAGCTTACAGCAGCGGAGCTCCTACAATGAGCAGTTCTTC	CASSLQQRSSYNEQFF
11	TRBV28	TRBJ1-1	NA	NA	TGTGCCATCGCTGGGGGGACTGAAGCTTTCTTT	CAIAGGTEAFF
15	TRBV7-2	TRBJ2-2	TRBD2	few	TGTGCCAGCAGACGACTAGCAGCGAACACCGGGGAGCTGTTTTTT	CASRRLAANTGELFF
15	TRBV6-6	TRBJ2-6	NA	few	TGTGCCAGCAGTCAACAGCACTCTGGGGCCAACGTCCTGACTTTC	CASSQQHSGANVLTF
15	TRBV28	TRBJ1-2	TRBD1	NA	TGTGCCAGCAGTCCCGGGACAGTGAACCCCTATGGCTACACCTTC	CASSPGTVNPYGYTF
14	TRBV11-2	TRBJ1-1	TRBD1	NA	TGTGCCAGCAGCCCCGACAGGGGTAGAACTGAAGCTTTCTTT	CASSPDRGRTEAFF
14	TRBV28	TRBJ2-7	TRBD1	NA	TGTGCCAGCAGGACAAGGACAGGGTATTACGAGCAGTACTTC	CASRTRTGYYEQYF
15	TRBV7-9	TRBJ2-7	NA	few	TGTGCCAGCAGCTCCCAATTCCCTCCCGCAGGGGAGCAGTACTTC	CASSSQFPPAGEQYF
15	TRBV4-1	TRBJ2-2	NA	few	TGCGCCAGCAGCGAAGTAACTAGGAACACCGGGGAGCTGTTTTTT	CASSEVTRNTGELFF
14	TRBV7-2	TRBJ1-1	TRBD1	few	TGTGCCAGCAGCTTCTTTGGACAGGGCCTAGAAGCTTTCTTT	CASSFFGQGLEAFF
14	TRBV19	TRBJ2-5	NA	NA	TGTGCCAGTAGGGAAGCGGGCCACCAAGAGACCCAGTACTTC	CASREAGHQETQYF
15	TRBV2	TRBJ2-7	TRBD1	few	TGTGCCAGCAGGAATCCGGGACAGCACTCCTACGAGCAGTACTTC	CASRNPGQHSYEQYF
16	TRBV5-1	TRBJ2-1	TRBD2	NA	TGCGCCAGCCGTTCTGAGGGACTAGCAGCTACACATGAGCAGTTCTTC	CASRSEGLAATHEQFF
15	TRBV6-6	TRBJ2-7	TRBD1	NA	TGTGCCAGCAGTTCAGATGACAGGGGGCTCTACGAGCAGTACTTC	CASSSDDRGLYEQYF
16	TRBV5-1	TRBJ2-1	TRBD2	NA	TGCGCCAGCAGCGGCCCCCCAGCGGGAGATGGGAATGAGCAGTTCTTC	CASSGPPAGDGNEQFF
14	TRBV9	TRBJ2-1	NA	NA	TGTGCCAGCAGCGTAGGCCCCCCGGTTTATGAGCAGTTCTTC	CASSVGPPVYEQFF
13	TRBV6-6	TRBJ2-7	NA	NA	TGTGCCAGCAGTTACGGAGACCCCTACGAGCAGTACTTC	CASSYGDPYEQYF
15	TRBV10-3	TRBJ1-5	NA	few	TGTGCCATCAGTGAGGGGCGGGGGGGCAATCAGCCCCAGCATTTT	CAISEGRGGNQPQHF
15	TRBV29-1	TRBJ2-5	TRBD2	NA	TGCAGCTTCTGGACTAGCGGGAGGGCCCAGGAGACCCAGTACTTC	CSFWTSGRAQETQYF
14	TRBV9	TRBJ1-3	TRBD1	few	TGTGCCAGCAGCGCAGACAGGGCTGGAAACACCATATATTTT	CASSADRAGNTIYF
15	TRBV5-1	TRBJ2-6	NA	NA	TGCGCCAGCAGCTTTGGAGAATCTGGGGCCAACGTCCTGACTTTC	CASSFGESGANVLTF
16	TRBV4-1	TRBJ2-7	TRBD2	NA	TGCGCCAGCAGCCAAGATGCGAGCGGGGCCCCCTACGAGCAGTACTTC	CASSQDASGAPYEQYF
14	TRBV11-3	TRBJ1-1	NA	few	TGTGCCAGCAGCTTAGATTCGAGGAACACTGAAGCTTTCTTT	CASSLDSRNTEAFF
14	TRBV18	TRBJ1-1	TRBD1	few	TGTGCCAGCTCACTCAGACAGGGGAACACTGAAGCTTTCTTT	CASSLRQGNTEAFF
12	TRBV5-6	TRBJ2-1	NA	NA	TGTGCCAGCAGCCCCTCGAGCGGAGTCCAGTTCTTC	CASSPSSGVQFF
12	TRBV30	TRBJ2-7	NA	few	TGTGCCTGGAGTGGGAGCTTCTACGAGCAGTACTTC	CAWSGSFYEQYF
13	TRBV27	TRBJ1-5	NA	NA	TGTGCCAGCAGTCCAGGGGTCGGGCAGCCCCAGCATTTT	CASSPGVGQPQHF
13	TRBV7-9	TRBJ2-1	NA	NA	TGTGCCAGCAGCTTAGCAGGGGGCAATGAGCAGTTCTTC	CASSLAGGNEQFF
18	TRBV5-1	TRBJ2-7	NA	NA	TGCGCCAGCAGCTTGTGGCCCCCGGACAGCCAACAACGAGGCGAGCAGTACTTC	CASSLWPPDSQQRGEQYF
13	TRBV28	TRBJ1-1	NA	once	TGTGCCAGCATTACGACGGAGGAATCAAAAGCTTTCTTT	CASITTEESKAFF
14	TRBV16	TRBJ2-7	NA	few	TGTGCCAGCAGCCTGACGGACAGTTCCTACGAGCAGTACTTC	CASSLTDSSYEQYF
13	TRBV9	TRBJ1-2	NA	NA	TGTGCCAGCAGCGTAGTTCCATCCTATGGCTACACCTTC	CASSVVPSYGYTF
14	TRBV5-1	TRBJ2-5	NA	few	TGCGCCAGCACCCTCGGGACTGGCGTGGGGACCCAGTACTTC	CASTLGTGVGTQYF
15	TRBV4-1	TRBJ2-3	TRBD1	few	TGCGCCAGCACCAGGGGACAGGTCCTCACAGATACGCAGTATTTT	CASTRGQVLTDTQYF
17	TRBV28	TRBJ1-2	NA	NA	TGTGCCAGCAGTTTATCCTTCATAAGACAGGTTAACTATGGCTACACCTTC	CASSLSFIRQVNYGYTF
16	TRBV4-1	TRBJ1-5	NA	few	TGCGCCAGCAGCCAAGATCTAAGCGGGGCTAGTCAGCCCCAGCATTTT	CASSQDLSGASQPQHF
10	TRBV7-9	TRBJ1-5	NA	few	TGTGCCAGCACGGTCCACGCCCAGCATTTT	CASTVHAQHF
14	TRBV19	TRBJ2-1	TRBD2	few	TGTGCCTCGGGCCGGGAGGGCCTCGGCAATGAGCAGTTCTTC	CASGREGLGNEQFF
13	TRBV2	TRBJ1-1	NA	few	TGTGCCAGCAGTACCACAGGGCACACTGAAGCTTTCTTT	CASSTTGHTEAFF
17	TRBV7-2	TRBJ2-1	TRBD2	NA	TGTGCCAGCAGCTTATTCTTCGCGGGAGAAAGGTACAATGAGCAGTTCTTC	CASSLFFAGERYNEQFF
13	TRBV29-1	TRBJ1-2	NA	few	TGCAGCGTTGAAGGCGGCTATAACTATGGCTACACCTTC	CSVEGGYNYGYTF
15	TRBV7-3	TRBJ2-1	TRBD2	NA	TGTGCCAGCAGCATCACTAGCGGCTCCTACAATGAGCAGTTCTTC	CASSITSGSYNEQFF
18	TRBV14	TRBJ2-1	TRBD2	NA	TGTGCCAGCAGCCAAGGGATGCTTAGCGGGAGGGTCTACAATGAGCAGTTCTTC	CASSQGMLSGRVYNEQFF